The T cell receptor (beta chain) under discussion was sequenced for a study of cytomegalovirus exposure and HLA in healthy donors. The primer mix had 60 Vbeta and 13 Jbeta primers. Repertoires were generated with immunoSEQ multiplex PCR, while TCRdb's copy carries only in-frame clones and drops some. This table has about 100,000 clones, roughly 73% appearing once. The CDR3 runs to 13 residues. From germline, CDR1 is LNHNV and CDR2 YYDKDF (reference sequence). The V end was cut by 0 bases, the J end by 6 bases, with 6 bases between. The chain employs TRBV15 and TRBJ1-5; D remains ambiguous. What was sequenced was PBMCs. The sequence derives from a woman aged 40 to 49 in good health and CMV-seronegative. The CDR3 loop reads CATSRERVQPQHF. DNA for the CDR3: TGTGCCACCAGCAGAGAGAGGGTTCAGCCCCAGCATTTT.